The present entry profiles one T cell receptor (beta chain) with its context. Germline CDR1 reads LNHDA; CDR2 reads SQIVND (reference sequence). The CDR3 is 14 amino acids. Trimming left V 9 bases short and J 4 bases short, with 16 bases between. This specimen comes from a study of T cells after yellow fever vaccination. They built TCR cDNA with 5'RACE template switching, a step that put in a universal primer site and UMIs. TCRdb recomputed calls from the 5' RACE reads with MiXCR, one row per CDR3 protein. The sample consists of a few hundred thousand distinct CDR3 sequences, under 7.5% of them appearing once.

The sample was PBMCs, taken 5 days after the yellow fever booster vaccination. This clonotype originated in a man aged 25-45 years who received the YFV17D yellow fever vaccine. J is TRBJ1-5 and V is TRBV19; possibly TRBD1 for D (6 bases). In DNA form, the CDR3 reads TGTGCCAGCGACCTACAGGGCGCTAATCAGCCCCAGCATTTT. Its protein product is CASDLQGANQPQHF.